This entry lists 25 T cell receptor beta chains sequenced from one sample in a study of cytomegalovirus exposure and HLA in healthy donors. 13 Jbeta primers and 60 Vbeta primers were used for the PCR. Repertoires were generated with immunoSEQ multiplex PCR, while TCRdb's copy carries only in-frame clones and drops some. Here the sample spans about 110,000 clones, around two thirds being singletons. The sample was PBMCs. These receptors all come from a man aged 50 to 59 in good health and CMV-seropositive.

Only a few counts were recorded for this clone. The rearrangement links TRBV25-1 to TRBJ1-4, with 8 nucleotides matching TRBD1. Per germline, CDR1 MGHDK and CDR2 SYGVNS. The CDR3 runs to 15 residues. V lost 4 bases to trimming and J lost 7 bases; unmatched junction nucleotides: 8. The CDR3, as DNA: TGTGCCAGCAGTGGCCCCGGGACAGGTGCTGAAAAACTGTTTTTT. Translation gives CASSGPGTGAEKLFF.

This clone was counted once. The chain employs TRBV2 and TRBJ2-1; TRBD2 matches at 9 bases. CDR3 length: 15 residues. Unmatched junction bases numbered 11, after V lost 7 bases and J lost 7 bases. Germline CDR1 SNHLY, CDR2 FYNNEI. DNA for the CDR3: TGTGCCAGCAAAGTAATTAGCGGGAGAGGAAATGAGCAGTTCTTC. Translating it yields CASKVISGRGNEQFF.

The CDR3 here is CSVDPTGFRNIQYF. CDR3 DNA sequence: TGCAGCGTCGACCCGACAGGCTTCAGAAACATTCAGTACTTC. The chain links TRBV29-1 to TRBJ2-4; weak D call: TRBD1 (6 bases). The length of the CDR3 is 14 residues. Trimming removed 6 bases from V and 6 bases from J, with 18 bases in between. The V gene's germline CDR1 is SQVTM and CDR2 ANQGSEA. Full variable domain (missing parts from reference TRBV29-1 and TRBJ2-4): SAVISQKPSRDICQRGTSLTIQCQVDSQVTMMFWYRQQPGQSLTLIATANQGSEATYESGFVIDKFPISRPNLTFSTLTVSNMSPEDSSIYLCSVDPTGFRNIQYFGAGTRLSVL.

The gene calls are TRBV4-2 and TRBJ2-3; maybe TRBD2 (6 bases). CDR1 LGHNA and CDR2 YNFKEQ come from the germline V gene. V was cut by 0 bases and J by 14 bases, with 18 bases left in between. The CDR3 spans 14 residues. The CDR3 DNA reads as TGTGCCAGCAGCCAAGATCGGCTAGCCCGGGAGAGGTATTTT. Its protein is CASSQDRLARERYF.

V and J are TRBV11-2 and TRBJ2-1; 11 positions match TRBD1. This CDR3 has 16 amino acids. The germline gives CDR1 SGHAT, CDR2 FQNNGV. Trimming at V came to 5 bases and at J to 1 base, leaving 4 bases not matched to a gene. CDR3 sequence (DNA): TGTGCCAGCAGCCCCAGGGACAGGGGGTCCTACAATGAGCAGTTCTTC. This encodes CASSPRDRGSYNEQFF.

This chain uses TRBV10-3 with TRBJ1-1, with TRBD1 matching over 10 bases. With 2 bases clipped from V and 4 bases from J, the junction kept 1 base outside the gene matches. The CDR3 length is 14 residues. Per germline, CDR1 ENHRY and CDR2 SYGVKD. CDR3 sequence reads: CAISERTGGTEAFF. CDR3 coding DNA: TGTGCCATCAGTGAGAGGACAGGGGGCACTGAAGCTTTCTTT.

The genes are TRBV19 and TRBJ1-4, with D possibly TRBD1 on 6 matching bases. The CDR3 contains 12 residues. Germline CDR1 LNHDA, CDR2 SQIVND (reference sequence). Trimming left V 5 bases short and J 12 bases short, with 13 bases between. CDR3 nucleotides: TGTGCCAGTAGTGCCCACAGGGCTCAACTGTTTTTT. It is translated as CASSAHRAQLFF.

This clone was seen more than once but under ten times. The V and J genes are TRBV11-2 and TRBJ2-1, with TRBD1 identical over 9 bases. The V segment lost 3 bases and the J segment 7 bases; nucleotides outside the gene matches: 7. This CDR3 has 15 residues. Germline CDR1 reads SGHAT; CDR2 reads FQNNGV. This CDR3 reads CASSFNRGRTNEQFF. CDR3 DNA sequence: TGTGCCAGCAGCTTTAACAGGGGGCGAACGAATGAGCAGTTCTTC.

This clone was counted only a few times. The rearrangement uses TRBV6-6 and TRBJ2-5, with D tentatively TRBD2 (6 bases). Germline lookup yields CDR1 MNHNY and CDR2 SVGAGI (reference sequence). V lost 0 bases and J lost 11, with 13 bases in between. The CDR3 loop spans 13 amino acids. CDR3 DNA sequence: TGTGCCAGCAGTTACTCGAGGAGGGGTGAGCAGTACTTC. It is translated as CASSYSRRGEQYF.

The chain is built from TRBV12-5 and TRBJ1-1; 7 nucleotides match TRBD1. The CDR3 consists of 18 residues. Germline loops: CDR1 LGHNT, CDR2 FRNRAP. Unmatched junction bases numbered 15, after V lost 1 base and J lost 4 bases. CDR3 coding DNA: TGTGCTAGTGGTTTGGATTACCGTAACAGGGGAAGGAGCACTGAAGCTTTCTTT. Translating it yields CASGLDYRNRGRSTEAFF.

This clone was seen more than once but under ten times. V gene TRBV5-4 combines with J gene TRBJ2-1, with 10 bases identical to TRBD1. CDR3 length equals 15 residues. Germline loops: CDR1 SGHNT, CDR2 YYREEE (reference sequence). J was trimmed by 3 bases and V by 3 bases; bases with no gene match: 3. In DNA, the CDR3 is TGTGCCAGCAGCTCTAGGACAGGGGGCTACAATGAGCAGTTCTTC. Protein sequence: CASSSRTGGYNEQFF.

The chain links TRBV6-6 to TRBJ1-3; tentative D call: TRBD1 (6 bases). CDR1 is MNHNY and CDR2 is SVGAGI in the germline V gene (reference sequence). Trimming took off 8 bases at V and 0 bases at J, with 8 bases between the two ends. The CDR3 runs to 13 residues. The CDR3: CASSGDSGNTIYF. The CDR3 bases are TGTGCCAGCTCAGGGGACTCTGGAAACACCATATATTTT.

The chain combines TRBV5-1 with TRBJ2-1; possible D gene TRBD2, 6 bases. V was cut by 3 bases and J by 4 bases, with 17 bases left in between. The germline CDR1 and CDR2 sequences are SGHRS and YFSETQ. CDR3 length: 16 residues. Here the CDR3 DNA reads TGCGCCAGCAGCTGGGGAACTAGCTCCCTTTACAATGAGCAGTTCTTC. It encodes CASSWGTSSLYNEQFF.

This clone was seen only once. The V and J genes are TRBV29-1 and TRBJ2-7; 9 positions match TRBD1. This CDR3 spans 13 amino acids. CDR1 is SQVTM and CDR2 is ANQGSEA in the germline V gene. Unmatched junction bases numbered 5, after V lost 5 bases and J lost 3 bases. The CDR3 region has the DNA TGCAGCGTTACAGGGGGCGCGGTCTACGAGCAGTACTTC. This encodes CSVTGGAVYEQYF.

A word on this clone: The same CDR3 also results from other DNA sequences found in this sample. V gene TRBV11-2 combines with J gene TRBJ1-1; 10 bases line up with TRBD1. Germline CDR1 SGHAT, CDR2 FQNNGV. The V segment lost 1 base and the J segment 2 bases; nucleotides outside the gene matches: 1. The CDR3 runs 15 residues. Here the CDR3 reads CASSLVTGGNTEAFF. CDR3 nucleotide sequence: TGTGCCAGCAGCTTAGTGACAGGGGGCAACACTGAAGCTTTCTTT. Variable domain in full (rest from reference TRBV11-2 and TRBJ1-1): EAGVAQSPRYKIIEKRQSVAFWCNPISGHATLYWYQQILGQGPKLLIQFQNNGVVDDSQLPKDRFSAERLKGVDSTLKIQPAKLEDSAVYLCASSLVTGGNTEAFFGQGTRLTVV.

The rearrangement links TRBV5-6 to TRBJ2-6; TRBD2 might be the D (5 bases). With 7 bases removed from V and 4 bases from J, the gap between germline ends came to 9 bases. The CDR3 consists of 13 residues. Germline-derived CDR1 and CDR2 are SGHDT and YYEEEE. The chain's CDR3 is CASHPGGANVLTF. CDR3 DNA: TGTGCCAGCCATCCGGGGGGGGCCAACGTCCTGACTTTC.

In DNA, the CDR3 is TGTGCCAGCAGCTCCTCTATCAGGGGAGAAGCTTTCTTT. This encodes CASSSSIRGEAFF. V gene TRBV7-7 combines with J gene TRBJ1-1; TRBD1 is a possible D gene (6 bases). The V gene's germline CDR1 is SSHAT and CDR2 FNYEAQ (reference sequence). V lost 4 bases, J lost 8 bases, and 14 bases lay in between. The CDR3 contains 13 residues.

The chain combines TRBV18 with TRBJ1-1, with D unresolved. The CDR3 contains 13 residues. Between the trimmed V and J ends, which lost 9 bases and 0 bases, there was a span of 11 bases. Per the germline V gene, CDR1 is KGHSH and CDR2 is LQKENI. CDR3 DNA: TGTGCCAGTTCGACTGAGCTGAACACTGAAGCTTTCTTT. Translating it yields CASSTELNTEAFF.

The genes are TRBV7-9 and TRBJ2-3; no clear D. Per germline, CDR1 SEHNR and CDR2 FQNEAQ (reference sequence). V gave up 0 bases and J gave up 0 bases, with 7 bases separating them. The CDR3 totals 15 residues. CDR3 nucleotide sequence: TGTGCCAGCAGCTTAGCTAGCAGAAGCACAGATACGCAGTATTTT. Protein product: CASSLASRSTDTQYF.

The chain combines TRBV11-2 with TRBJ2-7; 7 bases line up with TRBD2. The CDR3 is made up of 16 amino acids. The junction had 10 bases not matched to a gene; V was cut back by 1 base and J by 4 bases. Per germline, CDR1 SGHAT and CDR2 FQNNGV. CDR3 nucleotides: TGTGCCAGCAGCTTAGGTCGGGAGGCAGGGACTTACGAGCAGTACTTC. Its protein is CASSLGREAGTYEQYF.

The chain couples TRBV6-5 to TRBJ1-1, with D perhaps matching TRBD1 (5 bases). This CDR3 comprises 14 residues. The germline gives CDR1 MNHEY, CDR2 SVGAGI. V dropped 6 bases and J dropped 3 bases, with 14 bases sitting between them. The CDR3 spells CASRPTGGYTEAFF. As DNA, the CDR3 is TGTGCCAGCAGGCCCACGGGGGGGTACACTGAAGCTTTCTTT.

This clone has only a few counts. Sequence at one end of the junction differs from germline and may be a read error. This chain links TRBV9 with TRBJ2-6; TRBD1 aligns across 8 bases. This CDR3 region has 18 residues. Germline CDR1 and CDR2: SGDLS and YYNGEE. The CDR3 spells CASSVADRVNSGANGLTF. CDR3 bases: TGTGCCAGCAGCGTAGCGGACAGGGTTAACTCTGGGGCCAACGGCCTGACTTTC.

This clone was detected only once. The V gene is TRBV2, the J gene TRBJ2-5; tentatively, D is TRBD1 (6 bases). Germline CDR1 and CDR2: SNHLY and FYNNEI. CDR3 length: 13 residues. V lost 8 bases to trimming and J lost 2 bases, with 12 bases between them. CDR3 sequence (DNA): TGTGCCAGCTCCCGGGACATGCAAGAGACCCAGTACTTC. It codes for CASSRDMQETQYF.

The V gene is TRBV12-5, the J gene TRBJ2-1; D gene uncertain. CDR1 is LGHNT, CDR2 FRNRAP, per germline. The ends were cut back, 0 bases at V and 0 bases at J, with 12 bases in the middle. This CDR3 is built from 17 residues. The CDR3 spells CASGLVLASNSYNEQFF. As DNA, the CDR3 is TGTGCTAGTGGTTTGGTATTGGCCAGTAACTCCTACAATGAGCAGTTCTTC.

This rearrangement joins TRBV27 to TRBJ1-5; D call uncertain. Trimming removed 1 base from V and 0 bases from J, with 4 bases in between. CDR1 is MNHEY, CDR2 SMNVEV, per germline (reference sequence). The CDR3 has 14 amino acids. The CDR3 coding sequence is TGTGCCAGCAGTTTATTCAGTAGCAATCAGCCCCAGCATTTT. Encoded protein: CASSLFSSNQPQHF.